This T cell receptor beta chain was recovered during a study of CD8+CD57+ T cells in acquired aplastic anemia. According to the study, genomic DNA was the template for TCR beta VDJ and CDR3 profiling. Each CDR3 protein gets one entry after TCRdb re-called the reads with MiXCR. Among some 160,000 distinct CDR3 sequences listed, approximately 51% were seen once. Those patients picked for sequencing had displayed CD8+CD57+ cell expansion on flow cytometry. The germline CDR1 and CDR2 sequences are GTSNPN and SVGIG (reference sequence). Trimming took 2 bases from V and 7 from J, leaving 15 bases between them. The CDR3 is 15 residues long.

The rearrangement joins TRBV30 to TRBJ1-6; no clear D gene. This TCR was sampled from a human donor with aplastic anemia. The sample consisted of sorted CD4+, CD8+, or CD8+CD57+ T cells (not recorded which) from PBMCs. This chain's CDR3 is CAWSYRTDRNSPLHF. CDR3 bases: TGTGCCTGGAGTTACCGGACGGATCGAAATTCACCCCTCCACTTT.